The clone carrying this TCR beta chain was counted many times. Its antigen is currently unknown. The data were obtained in a study of T cells in Graves' hyperthyroidism and ophthalmopathy. Study-level background: Blood from the periphery was taken at initial diagnosis, before any treatment. Findings and limits, study-wide: Among thyroid clonotypes expanded above 0.001, most also appeared in blood.

Diagnostic assessment was based on clinical symptoms, serum thyroxine and TRAb, thyroid ultrasound and orbital computed tomography. The CDR3 runs 14 residues. Germline lookup yields CDR1 SGHTA and CDR2 FQGNSA. The junction had 3 bases not matched to a gene; V was cut back by 4 bases and J by 6 bases. From RNA transcripts, TCR beta CDR3 regions were amplified. When the TCR CDR3 underwent first-round RT-PCR, the HTBI primer set was used. A single record per CDR3 protein comes from TCRdb applying MiXCR to the multiplex PCR reads. Of 450,000 to 550,000 distinct CDR3 sequences listed, approximately 25% are singletons.

Sequenced input: blood. This chain joins TRBV7-2 and TRBJ2-5; 12 positions agree with TRBD2. The TCR was taken from a woman in her thirties with Graves' ophthalmopathy. CDR3 protein: CASSSSGGAKTQYF. The CDR3 nucleotides read TGTGCCAGCAGCTCTAGCGGGGGGGCGAAGACCCAGTACTTC.